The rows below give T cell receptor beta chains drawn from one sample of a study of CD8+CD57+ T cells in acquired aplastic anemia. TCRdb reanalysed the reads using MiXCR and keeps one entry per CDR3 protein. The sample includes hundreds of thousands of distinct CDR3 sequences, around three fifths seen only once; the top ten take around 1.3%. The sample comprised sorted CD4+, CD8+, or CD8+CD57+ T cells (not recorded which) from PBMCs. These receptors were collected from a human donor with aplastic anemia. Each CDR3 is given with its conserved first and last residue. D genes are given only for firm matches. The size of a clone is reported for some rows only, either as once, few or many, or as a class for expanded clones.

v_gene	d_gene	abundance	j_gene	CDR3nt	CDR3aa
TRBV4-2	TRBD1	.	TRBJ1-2	TGTGCCAGCAGCCAAGACAGGGGGTCGTATGGCTACACCTTC	CASSQDRGSYGYTF
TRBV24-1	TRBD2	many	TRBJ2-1	TGTGCCACCAGTGACCCGTTACGAAGGGCCTTAGCGGGGGGGCAGTTCTTC	CATSDPLRRALAGGQFF
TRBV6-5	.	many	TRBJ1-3	TGTGCCAGCAGTTCCCTCGTGGGACTGAGAACTGGAAACACCATATATTTT	CASSSLVGLRTGNTIYF
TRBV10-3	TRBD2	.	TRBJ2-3	TGTGCCATCAATCCTAGCGGGGGGGCTGGAGATACGCAGTATTTT	CAINPSGGAGDTQYF
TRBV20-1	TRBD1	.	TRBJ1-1	TGCAGTGCTAGAGCCGGGACAGCCAACACTGAAGCTTTCTTT	CSARAGTANTEAFF
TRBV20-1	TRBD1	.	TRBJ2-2	TGCAGCCCTTCCGTCGAGGGACAGGTCACCGGGGAGCTGTTTTTT	CSPSVEGQVTGELFF
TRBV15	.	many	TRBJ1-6	TGTGCCACCAGCAGAGAAGGGTATTCACCCCTCCACTTT	CATSREGYSPLHF
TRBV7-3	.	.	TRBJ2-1	TGTGCCAGCAGCCTCGACCAGTTAAGCTCCTACAATGAGCAGTTCTTC	CASSLDQLSSYNEQFF
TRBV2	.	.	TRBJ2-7	TGTGCGAGCTCGAGGCTGGTGTACGAGCAGTACTTC	CASSRLVYEQYF
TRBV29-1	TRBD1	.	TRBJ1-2	TGCAGCGTCGGTTACGACAGGGGGTTGTCTGGCGGCTACACCTTC	CSVGYDRGLSGGYTF
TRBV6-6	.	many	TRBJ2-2	TGTGCCAGCGGCAGGGGACAGAACACCGGGGAGCTGTTTTTT	CASGRGQNTGELFF
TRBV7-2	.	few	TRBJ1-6	TGTGCCAGCAGCTTAGAGGGACAAAGGCCAAGTTCACCCCTCCACTTT	CASSLEGQRPSSPLHF
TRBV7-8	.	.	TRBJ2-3	TGTGCCAGCAGCACTAACAATGCCCCCGGAGATACGCAGTATTTT	CASSTNNAPGDTQYF
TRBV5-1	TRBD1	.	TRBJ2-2	TGCGCCAGCAGGGGACAGGGGAAGGGGGAGCTGTTTTTT	CASRGQGKGELFF
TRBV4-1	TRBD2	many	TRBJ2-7	TGCGCCAGCACCCCGGCGCCGGGAGGAACCTACGAGCAGTACTTC	CASTPAPGGTYEQYF
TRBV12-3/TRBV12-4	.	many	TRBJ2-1	TGTGCCAGCAGTCTTCAGACAAGAACCTACAATGAGCAGTTCTTC	CASSLQTRTYNEQFF
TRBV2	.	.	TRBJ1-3	TGTGCCAGCATTCCGCTCTCCTCTGGAAACACCATATATTTT	CASIPLSSGNTIYF
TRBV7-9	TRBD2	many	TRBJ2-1	TGTGCCAGCAGCTTTGTAGCGGGAGGGCCAGGGAATGAGCAGTTCTTC	CASSFVAGGPGNEQFF
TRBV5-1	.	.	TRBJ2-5	TGCGCCAGCAGCTTGGGGGGGGGACAGCTCCAAGAGACCCAGTACTTC	CASSLGGGQLQETQYF
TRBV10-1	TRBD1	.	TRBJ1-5	TGCGCCAGCAGGGACAGGGGAGGCAATCAGCCCCAGCATTTT	CASRDRGGNQPQHF
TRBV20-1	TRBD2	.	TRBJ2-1	TGCAGTGCTAGAGATCTGGGCGTGACTAGCGGATACAATGAGCAGTTCTTC	CSARDLGVTSGYNEQFF
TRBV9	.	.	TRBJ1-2	TGTGCCAGCAGCGGAGGGGGATCTCGTGGCTACACCTTC	CASSGGGSRGYTF
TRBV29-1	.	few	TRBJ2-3	TGCAGCGTTGACCATTTGGGGAGCAGCACAGATACGCAGTATTTT	CSVDHLGSSTDTQYF
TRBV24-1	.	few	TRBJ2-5	TGTGCCACCAGTGATAGTGACAGCCAAGAGACCCAGTACTTC	CATSDSDSQETQYF
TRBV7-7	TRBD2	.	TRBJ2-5	TGTGCCAGCGGCTTGTTGGTTCTAGCGGGAGGGGGGCAAGAGACCCAGTACTTC	CASGLLVLAGGGQETQYF
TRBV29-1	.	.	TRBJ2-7	TGCAGCGCACAGGGCCCGTCCTCCTACGAGCAGTACTTC	CSAQGPSSYEQYF
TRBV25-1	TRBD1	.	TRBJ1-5	TGTGCCAGCAGTGAATTGGTGGGACAGTCCCCTCAGCCCCAGCATTTT	CASSELVGQSPQPQHF
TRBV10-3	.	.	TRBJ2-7	TGTGCCATCAGGGACAGCTACGAGCAGTACTTC	CAIRDSYEQYF
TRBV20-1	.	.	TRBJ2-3	TGCAGTGCTAGAGATCTTCCGGTAGATACGCAGTATTTT	CSARDLPVDTQYF
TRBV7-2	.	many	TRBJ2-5	TGTGCCAGCAGCTTAGTCGGACCTGGGGAGACCCAGTACTTC	CASSLVGPGETQYF
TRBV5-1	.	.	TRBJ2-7	TGTGCCAGCAGCTGGGGGGGCGGGACCTACGAGCAGTACTTC	CASSWGGGTYEQYF
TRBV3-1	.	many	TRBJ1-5	TGTGCCAGCAGCCAAGGAGGGTTCAATCAGCCCCAGCATTTT	CASSQGGFNQPQHF
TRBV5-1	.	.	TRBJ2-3	TGCGCCAGCAGCTTGAGGTGGGCATCGGGGACAACAGATACGCAGTATTTT	CASSLRWASGTTDTQYF
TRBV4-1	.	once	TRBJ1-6	TGCGCCAGCAGCCAAGGGGAGAATTCACCCCTCCACTTT	CASSQGENSPLHF